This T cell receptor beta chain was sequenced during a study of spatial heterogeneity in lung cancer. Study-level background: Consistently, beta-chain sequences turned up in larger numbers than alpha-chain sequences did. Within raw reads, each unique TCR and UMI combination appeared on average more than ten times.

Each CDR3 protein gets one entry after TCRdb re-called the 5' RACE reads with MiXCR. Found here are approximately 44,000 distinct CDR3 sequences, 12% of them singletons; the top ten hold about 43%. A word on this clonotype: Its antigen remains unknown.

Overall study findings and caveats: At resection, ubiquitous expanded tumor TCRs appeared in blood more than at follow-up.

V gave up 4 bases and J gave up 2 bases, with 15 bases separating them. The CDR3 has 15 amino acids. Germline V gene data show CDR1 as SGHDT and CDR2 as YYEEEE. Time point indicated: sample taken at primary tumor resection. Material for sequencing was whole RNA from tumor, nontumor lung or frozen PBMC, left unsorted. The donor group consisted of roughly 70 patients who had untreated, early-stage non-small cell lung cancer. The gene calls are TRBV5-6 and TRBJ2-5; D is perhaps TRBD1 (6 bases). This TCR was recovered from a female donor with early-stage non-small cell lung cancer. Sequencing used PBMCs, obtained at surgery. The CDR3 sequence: CASSRALGQQETQYF. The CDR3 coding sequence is TGTGCCAGCAGCCGGGCTCTCGGACAGCAAGAGACCCAGTACTTC.